Each of the 17 T cell receptor beta chains below was sequenced from the same sample in a study of memory CD4+ T cells and cytomegalovirus serostatus. Produced via immunoSEQ multiplex PCR; TCRdb's table is partial and in-frame only. The repertoire holds nearly 60,000 clones, with roughly 77% as singletons. The sort gate was single viable CD3+CD4+CD8-CD45RO+ cells for memory CD4+ T cells. The specimen was memory CD4+ T cells from blood. The receptors stem from an adult in good health and CMV-seronegative.

The chain joins TRBV21-1 to TRBJ2-4; the table's D call TRBD2 went unverified against the DNA. TRBV21-1 is assigned pseudogene status. The CDR3 sequence is 24 residues long. The CDR3 is CASSKAGASRGTSGREKAKNIQYF. CDR3 DNA sequence: TGTGCCAGCAGCAAAGCGGGCGCTAGCCGTGGGACTAGCGGGAGGGAGAAGGCCAAAAACATTCAGTACTTC.

The CDR3 nucleotides are TGTGCCAGCAGCATGGGGACAATCCCTGAAGCTTTCTTT. It codes for CASSMGTIPEAFF. The chain recombines TRBV11-2 with TRBJ1-1; a weak D match, TRBD1 (6 bases). The CDR3 spans 13 residues. The ends were cut back, 5 bases at V and 6 bases at J, with 13 bases in the middle. Germline loops: CDR1 SGHAT, CDR2 FQNNGV. Full variable domain (remainder filled in from reference TRBV11-2 and TRBJ1-1): EAGVAQSPRYKIIEKRQSVAFWCNPISGHATLYWYQQILGQGPKLLIQFQNNGVVDDSQLPKDRFSAERLKGVDSTLKIQPAKLEDSAVYLCASSMGTIPEAFFGQGTRLTVV.

The chain links TRBV29-1 to TRBJ1-4; TRBD1 matches at 8 bases. CDR1 is SQVTM, CDR2 ANQGSEA, per germline. The CDR3 is made up of 15 amino acids. Trimming cost V 6 bases and J 0 bases; bases outside gene matches: 6. DNA of the CDR3: TGCAGCGTCCGGACAGGGCATGCAACTAATGAAAAACTGTTTTTT. Translation: CSVRTGHATNEKLFF.

CDR3 in amino acids: CASSLIASGIYTDTQYF. In DNA form, the CDR3 reads TGTGCCAGCAGTTTAATAGCTAGCGGGATCTACACAGATACGCAGTATTTT. The chain has TRBV27 and TRBJ2-3; 9 nucleotides line up with TRBD2. Germline trimming cut 2 bases from V and 2 bases from J; bases unmatched to any gene: 8. The CDR3 has 17 residues. CDR1 is MNHEY and CDR2 is SMNVEV in the germline V gene (reference sequence).

The V gene is TRBV7-3, the J gene TRBJ1-3; D ambiguous. This CDR3 comprises 13 residues. The germline V gene encodes CDR1 SGHTA and CDR2 FQGTGA. V lost 2 bases, J lost 8 bases, and 10 bases lay in between. DNA for the CDR3: TGTGCCAGCAGCTTATCCAAGGCGGACACCATATATTTT. It yields the protein CASSLSKADTIYF.

The chain recombines TRBV12-5 with TRBJ2-3; D may be TRBD1 (6 bases). V was clipped by 1 base and J by 4 bases, with 27 bases between them. This CDR3 spans 20 amino acids. Germline CDR1 LGHNT, CDR2 FRNRAP. The chain's CDR3 is CASGLGNSGTLLKTADTQYF. In DNA form, the CDR3 reads TGTGCTAGTGGTTTGGGAAATAGTGGGACACTCCTTAAGACGGCAGATACGCAGTATTTT.

The rearrangement joins TRBV9 to TRBJ2-1; D not certain. There are 14 residues in the CDR3. Per germline, CDR1 SGDLS and CDR2 YYNGEE. V lost 0 bases to trimming and J lost 6 bases, with 10 bases between them. The DNA of the CDR3 is TGTGCCAGCAGCGTAGATCCTTATGGCAATGAGCAGTTCTTC. It translates to CASSVDPYGNEQFF.

This chain links TRBV28 with TRBJ2-1; possibly TRBD2 for D (5 bases). The V and J ends lost 6 bases and 1 base respectively, with 16 bases between them. The germline V gene has CDR1 MDHEN and CDR2 SYDVKM. This CDR3 spans 16 amino acids. The CDR3 region is CASSLSSGISYNEQFF. DNA for the CDR3: TGTGCCAGCAGCCTCTCCAGCGGCATATCCTACAATGAGCAGTTCTTC.

The V gene is TRBV5-1, the J gene TRBJ2-2, with D perhaps TRBD1 (6 bases). CDR1 SGHRS and CDR2 YFSETQ come from the germline V gene. V was clipped by 4 bases and J by 4 bases, with 17 bases between them. CDR3 length: 16 residues. The CDR3 is CASSLTGTLSTGELFF. For the CDR3, the DNA is TGCGCCAGCAGCCTAACAGGGACACTGAGCACCGGGGAGCTGTTTTTT.

This clone appeared a few times. The genes are TRBV30 and TRBJ1-2, with 12 nucleotides matching TRBD1. CDR3 size: 16 residues. With 3 bases clipped from V and 2 bases from J, the junction kept 7 bases outside the gene matches. In germline, CDR1 is GTSNPN, CDR2 SVGIG (reference sequence). CDR3 amino acids: CAWRGTGGGLNYGYTF. DNA of the CDR3: TGTGCCTGGAGGGGGACAGGGGGCGGCCTCAACTATGGCTACACCTTC.

This clone was seen a few times. The chain has TRBV4-2 and TRBJ2-1; tentatively, D is TRBD2 (5 bases). This CDR3 spans 15 amino acids. V was clipped by 0 bases and J by 0 bases, with 6 bases between them. The germline V gene encodes CDR1 LGHNA and CDR2 YNFKEQ. CDR3 loop: CASSQERASYNEQFF. For the CDR3, the DNA is TGTGCCAGCAGCCAAGAGAGGGCCTCCTACAATGAGCAGTTCTTC.

This clone was recorded a few times. V and J are TRBV21-1 and TRBJ1-2; the table calls TRBD1, which could not be checked here. TRBV21-1 is reported as a pseudogene. This CDR3 region has 15 residues. The CDR3 spells CASSKPQPEGDGYTF. In DNA form, the CDR3 reads TGTGCCAGCAGCAAACCCCAGCCCGAGGGGGATGGCTACACCTTC.

This chain joins TRBV10-3 and TRBJ2-5; D possibly matches TRBD1 or TRBD2 (5 bases each). The germline V gene encodes CDR1 ENHRY and CDR2 SYGVKD. The CDR3 is 15 residues long. V was shortened by 4 bases and J by 5 bases, with 17 bases between the two germline ends. The CDR3 region is CAISGDGTPFETQYF. DNA for the CDR3: TGTGCCATCAGTGGTGACGGGACGCCTTTTGAGACCCAGTACTTC.

The chain employs TRBV5-1 and TRBJ2-1; 10 nucleotides match TRBD2. J was trimmed by 8 bases and V by 5 bases; bases with no gene match: 19. Germline loops: CDR1 SGHRS, CDR2 YFSETQ. The CDR3 covers 18 residues. The CDR3 DNA reads TGCGCCAGCAGGGATTCCGGGACTAGCGTAGGTGGGCGGCATGAGCAGTTCTTC. Amino acid sequence: CASRDSGTSVGGRHEQFF.

This clone was found a few times. The chain links TRBV5-1 to TRBJ2-1; 9 bases match TRBD2. The CDR3 contains 15 residues. Looked up from germline, CDR1 is SGHRS and CDR2 is YFSETQ. V shed 4 bases and J 0 bases; nucleotides not matched to a gene: 2. The CDR3 loop reads CASSLSGSSYNEQFF. The CDR3 DNA is TGCGCCAGCAGCCTTAGCGGGAGCTCCTACAATGAGCAGTTCTTC.

This clone was detected a few times. This chain connects TRBV9 to TRBJ2-1; possibly TRBD1 for D (5 bases). There are 17 residues in the CDR3. Trimming removed 0 bases at V and 7 bases at J, with 20 bases between. Germline CDR1 reads SGDLS; CDR2 reads YYNGEE. Written as DNA, the CDR3 is TGTGCCAGCAGCGTAGGCAGGGCCAGTACAAGTCTAAATGAGCAGTTCTTC. Translating it yields CASSVGRASTSLNEQFF.

J is TRBJ1-3 and V is TRBV29-1; D remains unclear. CDR3 size: 13 residues. Germline values: CDR1 SQVTM, CDR2 ANQGSEA. Trimming left V 6 bases short and J 2 bases short, with 11 bases between. The CDR3 is CSVWLGTGNTIYF. The CDR3 DNA follows: TGCAGCGTATGGCTGGGGACTGGAAACACCATATATTTT.